This paragraph reports one T cell receptor (beta chain). Many counts were recorded for this clonotype. Its specific antigen is unknown. Per-nucleotide qualities are absent, and no much larger clonotype sits a single base away. The sample was run on an Illumina HiSeq 2500. TCR beta libraries were prepared by quantitative 5'-RACE with molecular barcodes. The published analysis was carried out like this. A new computational method, built on a probabilistic model of VDJ rearrangement, was used to identify disease-linked TCR variants. TCRdb reworked the public reads: Q25 trimming with fastp, MiXCR clone assembly, productive beta chains retained. CDR3 protein duplicates are merged, each entry listing the most common genes and DNA. TCRdb's processing, not the authors', yielded these V and J calls. For this sample there are about 35,000 distinct CDR3 sequences; around 10% appear just once. Jointly, the top ten make up more than 15% of the sample.

From the cysteine up to the phenylalanine, the CDR3 has a length of 16 residues. Here the CDR3 DNA is all that survives: 48 bases in frame from base 1. V is clipped by 5 bases and J by 6 bases, and the sequence between their germline boundaries is 20 bases long. As encoded in the germline V gene (reference sequence), CDR1 is LNHDA while CDR2 is SQIVND. This entry is derived from a study of CD8 T cells in ankylosing spondylitis (TCRdb year 2017). Background on the whole study: To find TCR variants linked to disease, the study profiled T cell receptor beta repertoires in ankylosing spondylitis patients and healthy donors. In total, the full study cohort was made up of roughly 110 healthy donors and 25 to 30 ankylosing spondylitis patients. Peripheral blood was sampled, and synovial fluid was additionally collected from ankylosing spondylitis patients. Study-wide findings and limitations: A TCR beta motif made up of several highly homologous amino acid variants appeared to be characteristic of blood from ankylosing spondylitis patients. Some of the motif variants had been reported before in the synovial fluid and blood of reactive arthritis patients, a finding that suggests common disease-initiation mechanisms. In peripheral blood, the disease-linked clones were found at relatively low frequencies and had a CD8+ phenotype. Significant enrichment of the disease-linked clones was reported in matched synovial fluid samples from ankylosing spondylitis patients.

Recombination connected TRBV19 to TRBJ2-1; the D call could be TRBD1 or TRBD2, with each sharing 5 bases. This TCR was sampled from a male donor with ankylosing spondylitis or in good health (not recorded which). Sequencing was performed on blood, either unsorted or a sorted T cell fraction (not recorded which). The DNA sequence reads TGTGCCAGTAGTGCCCGGGACCTGGTGTTGGGCAATGAGCAGTTCTTC. The resulting protein is CASSARDLVLGNEQFF.